The text below deals with one T cell receptor beta chain. This specimen comes from a study of blood T cell repertoires in COVID-19. Across the study: The United States, Italy and Spain were the sources of the acute and convalescent COVID-19 samples.

Assay: immunoSEQ multiplex PCR; the TCRdb copy retains only in-frame clones and omits some. The data hold 310,000 or so clones, with 88% observed a single time. The V end lost 2 bases, the J end lost 4 bases, and 18 bases lay between the germline ends. The length of the CDR3 is 16 residues. Germline V gives CDR1 GTSNPN, CDR2 SVGIG (reference sequence). The sample comprised peripheral blood. This chain connects TRBV30 to TRBJ1-5; D not resolved. This sequence originates from a woman in her forties or fifties with active or convalescent COVID-19. The CDR3 nucleotides are TGTGCCTGGAGTCTGGCCCCAACCAGGTCAAATCAGCCCCAGCATTTT. Residues: CAWSLAPTRSNQPQHF.